The next 6 T cell receptor beta chains were all read from a single sample in a study of identical twins. One entry per CDR3 protein results from TCRdb running MiXCR on the 5' RACE reads. The table lists roughly 720,000 distinct CDR3 sequences, 15% to 20% of them singletons. This same sample was also taken into another study, of T cells expressing NK-cell markers.

Sample: PBMCs. The source of these receptors is a woman aged 18-30 years in good health.

The CDR3 DNA follows: TGTGCCAGCAGTCCTAGTAGCTCAGATACGCAGTATTTT. Its translation is CASSPSSSDTQYF. The rearrangement joins TRBV12-3 or TRBV12-4 to TRBJ2-3; no clear D gene. Trimming stripped 5 bases from V and 4 bases from J, with 10 bases between. The CDR3 spans 13 residues.

This clonotype was found a few times. V usage is TRBV7-9 and J usage is TRBJ1-1; D may be TRBD1 (6 bases). V shed 4 bases and J shed 0 bases, with 12 bases lying between them. CDR1 and CDR2 (germline): SEHNR, FQNEAQ (reference sequence). The CDR3 is 15 amino acids. CDR3 DNA sequence: TGTGCCAGCAGCTATGGACAGAGTTTGAACACTGAAGCTTTCTTT. It codes for CASSYGQSLNTEAFF.

V and J are TRBV5-1 and TRBJ2-5, with D unresolved. The CDR3 sequence is 14 residues long. V was cut by 5 bases and J by 2 bases, with 13 bases left in between. Germline V gene data show CDR1 as SGHRS and CDR2 as YFSETQ. CDR3 sequence: CASSRAADQETQYF. CDR3 sequence (DNA): TGCGCCAGCAGTCGGGCGGCTGATCAAGAGACCCAGTACTTC.

This chain connects TRBV5-6 to TRBJ1-1; unclear D gene. Trimming removed 7 bases at V and 1 base at J, with 17 bases between. CDR3 length equals 15 residues. The germline gives CDR1 SGHDT, CDR2 YYEEEE. CDR3 in DNA: TGTGCCAGCCTGTTGATGAGCGGAGGGAACACTGAAGCTTTCTTT. Translation gives CASLLMSGGNTEAFF.

In regard to this clonotype: A read error may produce the germline difference seen at one junction end. The chain combines TRBV29-1 with TRBJ2-1; D unclear. The germline gives CDR1 SQVTM, CDR2 ANQGSEA. The CDR3 consists of 14 residues. The CDR3 region has the DNA TGCAGCGTGGAAGACGGTCCTGCCCTTAATGAGCAGTTCTTC. Its protein product is CSVEDGPALNEQFF.

The sample holds a few counts of this clonotype. The chain employs TRBV5-1 and TRBJ2-7, with 7 bases lining up with TRBD2. V lost 3 bases to trimming and J lost 2 bases; unmatched junction nucleotides: 2. Germline assignment: CDR1 SGHRS and CDR2 YFSETQ. The CDR3 loop spans 13 amino acids. CDR3 residues: CASSYAGAYEQYF. The CDR3, as DNA: TGCGCCAGCAGCTATGCGGGGGCCTACGAGCAGTACTTC.